This T cell receptor beta chain was documented in a study of blood T cell repertoires in COVID-19. In the study overall: Sites in the United States, Italy and Spain provided acute and convalescent COVID-19 samples. T cells, B-cell-depleted T cells, or PBMCs supplied cDNA or gDNA.

Germline assignment: CDR1 KGHSH and CDR2 LQKENI. The V end was cut by 2 bases, the J end by 9 bases, with 17 bases between. This CDR3 has 15 residues. Source study methods: Reference gene primer amplification gave nucleated cell count estimates. The table came from immunoSEQ multiplex PCR; TCRdb's copy has only in-frame clones and leaves some out. That table furnishes V, J and clone size, whereas the DNA furnished D and trimming. The sample has about 120,000 clones; around four fifths are singletons. What was sequenced was peripheral blood. This rearrangement joins TRBV18 to TRBJ2-4; perhaps TRBD2 as D (5 bases). This sequence was found in a human donor in a cohort sampled during active COVID-19. The CDR3 bases are TGTGCCAGCTCACCAGTGGATCCCCGGGGTGGCATTCAGTACTTC. Residues: CASSPVDPRGGIQYF.